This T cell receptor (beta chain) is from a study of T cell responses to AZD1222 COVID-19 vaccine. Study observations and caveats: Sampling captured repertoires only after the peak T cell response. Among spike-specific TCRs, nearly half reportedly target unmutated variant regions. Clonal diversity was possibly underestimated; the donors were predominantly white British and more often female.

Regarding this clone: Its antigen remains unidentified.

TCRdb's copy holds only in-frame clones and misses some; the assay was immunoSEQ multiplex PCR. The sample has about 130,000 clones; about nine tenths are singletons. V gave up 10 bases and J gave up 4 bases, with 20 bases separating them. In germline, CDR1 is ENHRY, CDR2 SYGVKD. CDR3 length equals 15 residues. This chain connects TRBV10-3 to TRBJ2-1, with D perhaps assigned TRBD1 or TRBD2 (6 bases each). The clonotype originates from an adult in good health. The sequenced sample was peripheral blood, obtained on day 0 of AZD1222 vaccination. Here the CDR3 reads CATRGFGTPYNEQFF. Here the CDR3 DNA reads TGTGCCACCCGGGGGTTCGGGACACCTTACAATGAGCAGTTCTTC.